The 8 T cell receptor beta chains in this list originate from one sample, sequenced in a study of cytomegalovirus exposure and HLA in healthy donors. With 60 Vbeta and 13 Jbeta primers, the PCR was carried out. Generated by immunoSEQ multiplex PCR, the TCRdb table keeps only in-frame clones and is missing some. The sample consists of approximately 70,000 clones, approximately 81% of them appearing once. Source material: PBMCs. The receptors here all came from a woman in her thirties in good health and CMV-seropositive.

The genes are TRBV27 and TRBJ2-6; D is ambiguous. The CDR3 loop spans 13 amino acids. Germline CDR1 and CDR2: MNHEY and SMNVEV (reference sequence). Trimming took 6 bases from V and 2 from J, leaving 5 bases between them. The CDR3 DNA sequence: TGTGCCAGCAGGAGAACTGGGGCCAACGTCCTGACTTTC. It encodes CASRRTGANVLTF.

CDR3 sequence (DNA): TGTGCCAGCAGCTTAGGGGACAACTACGAGCAGTACTTC. Residues: CASSLGDNYEQYF. V usage is TRBV7-2 and J usage is TRBJ2-7, with D maybe TRBD1 (6 bases). From germline, CDR1 is SGHTA and CDR2 FQGNSA. This CDR3 is built from 13 residues. The V end lost 1 base, the J end lost 3 bases, and 7 bases lay between the germline ends.

CDR3 DNA sequence: TGTGCCAGCAGCCAAGCCCAAGCTTCTAGCTCCTACAATGAGCAGTTCTTC. It translates to CASSQAQASSSYNEQFF. The V gene is TRBV4-2, the J gene TRBJ2-1, with D unclear. Germline values: CDR1 LGHNA, CDR2 YNFKEQ. The V end was cut by 1 base, the J end by 0 bases, with 13 bases between. The CDR3 is 17 amino acids.

This clone was seen more than once but under ten times. The chain recombines TRBV2 with TRBJ2-7, with 13 nucleotides matching TRBD2. Germline V gene sequence: CDR1 SNHLY, CDR2 FYNNEI. With V trimmed by 5 bases and J by 6 bases, 4 bases remained unmatched. The length of the CDR3 is 14 residues. This chain's CDR3 is CASSLRLAGGEQYF. In nucleotides, the CDR3 is TGTGCCAGCAGTCTCCGACTAGCGGGGGGCGAGCAGTACTTC.

The chain combines TRBV18 with TRBJ1-5; 7 positions agree with TRBD1. The CDR3 extends over 14 amino acids. V shed 1 base, J shed 7 bases, and the junction held 4 bases outside the gene matches. Germline V gene sequence: CDR1 KGHSH, CDR2 LQKENI. In DNA form, the CDR3 reads TGTGCCAGCTCACCACGGCAGGGGGGACAGCCCCAGCATTTT. Its protein is CASSPRQGGQPQHF.

The rearrangement uses TRBV30 and TRBJ1-2; no clear D gene. This CDR3 is 12 amino acids long. The ends were cut back, 2 bases at V and 5 bases at J, with 9 bases in the middle. Germline V gene sequence: CDR1 GTSNPN, CDR2 SVGIG (reference sequence). CDR3 amino acids: CAWSWTYYGYTF. The CDR3 nucleotides read TGTGCCTGGAGTTGGACTTATTATGGCTACACCTTC.

The chain has TRBV19 and TRBJ1-2; D remains ambiguous. The CDR3 runs 14 residues. Trimming took off 2 bases at V and 4 bases at J, with 11 bases between the two ends. The germline gives CDR1 LNHDA, CDR2 SQIVND (reference sequence). CDR3 protein: CASSIIGMGYGYTF. CDR3 nucleotides: TGTGCCAGTAGTATAATCGGGATGGGCTATGGCTACACCTTC.

This clone has only a few counts. V is TRBV15 and J is TRBJ2-7; TRBD2 aligns across 7 bases. With 5 bases clipped from V and 3 bases from J, the junction kept 7 bases outside the gene matches. The CDR3 has 14 amino acids. The germline CDR1 and CDR2 sequences are LNHNV and YYDKDF (reference sequence). CDR3 coding DNA: TGTGCCACCAGCCGTAGTCGGACTAGCTACGAGCAGTACTTC. It translates to CATSRSRTSYEQYF. The full variable domain, completed using reference TRBV15 and TRBJ2-7, is DAMVIQNPRYQVTQFGKPVTLSCSQTLNHNVMYWYQQKSSQAPKLLFHYYDKDFNNEADTPDNFQSRRPNTSFCFLDIRSPGLGDTAMYLCATSRSRTSYEQYFGPGTRLTVT.